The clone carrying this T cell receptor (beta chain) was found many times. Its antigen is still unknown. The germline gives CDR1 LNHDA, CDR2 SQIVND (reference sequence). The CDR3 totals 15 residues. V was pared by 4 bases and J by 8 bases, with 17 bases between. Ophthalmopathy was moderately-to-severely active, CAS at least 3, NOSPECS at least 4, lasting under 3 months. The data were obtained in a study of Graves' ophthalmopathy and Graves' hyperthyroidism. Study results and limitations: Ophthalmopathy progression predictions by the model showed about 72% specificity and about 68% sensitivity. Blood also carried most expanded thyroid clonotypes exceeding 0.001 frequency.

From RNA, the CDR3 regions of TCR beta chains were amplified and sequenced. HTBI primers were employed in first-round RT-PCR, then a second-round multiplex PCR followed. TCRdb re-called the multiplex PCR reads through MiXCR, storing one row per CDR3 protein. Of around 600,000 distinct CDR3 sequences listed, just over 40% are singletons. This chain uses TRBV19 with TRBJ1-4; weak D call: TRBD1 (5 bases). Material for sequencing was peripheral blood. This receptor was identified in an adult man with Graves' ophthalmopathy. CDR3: CASSTIKGQGEKLFF. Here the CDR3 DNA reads TGTGCCAGTAGTACCATTAAGGGCCAGGGCGAAAAACTGTTTTTT. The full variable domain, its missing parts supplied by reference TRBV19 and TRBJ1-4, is DGGITQSPKYLFRKEGQNVTLSCEQNLNHDAMYWYRQDPGQGLRLIYYSQIVNDFQKGDIAEGYSVSREKKESFPLTVTSAQKNPTAFYLCASSTIKGQGEKLFFGSGTQLSVL.